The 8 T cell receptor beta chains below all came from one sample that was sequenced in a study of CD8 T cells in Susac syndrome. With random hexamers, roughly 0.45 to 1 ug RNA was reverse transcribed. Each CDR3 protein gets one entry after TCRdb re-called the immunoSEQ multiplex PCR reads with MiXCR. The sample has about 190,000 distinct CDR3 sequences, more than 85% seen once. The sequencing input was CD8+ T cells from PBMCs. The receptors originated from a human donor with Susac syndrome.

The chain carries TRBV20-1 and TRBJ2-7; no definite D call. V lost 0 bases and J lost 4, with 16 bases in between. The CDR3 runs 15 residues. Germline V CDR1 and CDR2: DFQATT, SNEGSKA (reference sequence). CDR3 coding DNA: TGCAGTGCTAGAGAATATATAAGCCTTTCTTACGAGCAGTACTTC. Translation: CSAREYISLSYEQYF.

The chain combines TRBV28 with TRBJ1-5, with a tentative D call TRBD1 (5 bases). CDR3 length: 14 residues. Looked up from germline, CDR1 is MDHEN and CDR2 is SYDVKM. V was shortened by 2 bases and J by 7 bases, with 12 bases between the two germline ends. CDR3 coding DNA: TGTGCCAGCAGTTTAGGAGGGGAAGGACAGCCCCAGCATTTT. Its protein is CASSLGGEGQPQHF.

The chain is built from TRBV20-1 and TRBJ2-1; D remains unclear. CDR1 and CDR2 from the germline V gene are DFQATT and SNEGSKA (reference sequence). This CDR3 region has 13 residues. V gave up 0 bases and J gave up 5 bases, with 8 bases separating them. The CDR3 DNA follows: TGCAGTGCTAGAGATAGTGCCAACAATGAGCAGTTCTTC. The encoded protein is CSARDSANNEQFF.

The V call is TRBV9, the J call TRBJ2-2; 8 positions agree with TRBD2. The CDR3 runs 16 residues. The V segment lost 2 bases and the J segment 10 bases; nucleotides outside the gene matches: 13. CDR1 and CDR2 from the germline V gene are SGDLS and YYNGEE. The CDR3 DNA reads TGTGCCAGCAGCGTTCAAGGGACTAGTTCGCGGGAGGAGCTGTTTTTT. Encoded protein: CASSVQGTSSREELFF. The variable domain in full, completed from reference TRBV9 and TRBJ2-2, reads DSGVTQTPKHLITATGQRVTLRCSPRSGDLSVYWYQQSLDQGLQFLIQYYNGEERAKGNILERFSAQQFPDLHSELNLSSLELGDSALYFCASSVQGTSSREELFFGEGSRLTVL.

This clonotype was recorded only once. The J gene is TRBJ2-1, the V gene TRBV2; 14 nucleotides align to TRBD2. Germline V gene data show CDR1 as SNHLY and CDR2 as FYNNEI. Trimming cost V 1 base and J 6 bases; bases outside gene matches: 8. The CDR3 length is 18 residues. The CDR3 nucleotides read TGTGCCAGCAGTGAAGGGGGTCCGGGACTAGCGGGAGCCAATGAGCAGTTCTTC. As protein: CASSEGGPGLAGANEQFF. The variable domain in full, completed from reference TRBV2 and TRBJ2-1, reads EPEVTQTPSHQVTQMGQEVILRCVPISNHLYFYWYRQILGQKVEFLVSFYNNEISEKSEIFDDQFSVERPDGSNFTLKIRSTKLEDSAMYFCASSEGGPGLAGANEQFFGPGTRLTVL.

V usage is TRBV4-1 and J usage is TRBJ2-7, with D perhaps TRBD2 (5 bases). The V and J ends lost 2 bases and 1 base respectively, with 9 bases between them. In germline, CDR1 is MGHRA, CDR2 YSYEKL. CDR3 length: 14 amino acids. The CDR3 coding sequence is TGCGCCAGCAGCCAAAGCGGTGGGTCCTACGAGCAGTACTTC. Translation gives CASSQSGGSYEQYF.

This CDR3 is CASSQGTSGGGETQYF. The CDR3 DNA sequence: TGTGCCAGCAGCCAAGGGACTAGCGGGGGAGGAGAGACCCAGTACTTC. V is TRBV7-9 and J is TRBJ2-5, with 14 bases fitting TRBD2. Germline loops: CDR1 SEHNR, CDR2 FQNEAQ (reference sequence). The V segment lost 5 bases and the J segment 4 bases; nucleotides outside the gene matches: 6. This CDR3 has 16 residues.

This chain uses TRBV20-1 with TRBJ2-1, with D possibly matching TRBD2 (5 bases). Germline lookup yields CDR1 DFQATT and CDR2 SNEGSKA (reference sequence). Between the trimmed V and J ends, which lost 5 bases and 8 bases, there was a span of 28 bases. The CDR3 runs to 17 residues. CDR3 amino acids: CSAGAPLGLATSDEQFF. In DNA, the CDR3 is TGCAGTGCTGGCGCCCCCCTAGGACTGGCAACATCCGATGAGCAGTTCTTC.